This T cell receptor (beta chain) was retrieved from a study of blood T cell repertoires in COVID-19. The V gene end was trimmed by 0 bases and the J gene end by 10 bases; junction bases not matched to a gene: 9. The CDR3 runs 16 residues. Per germline, CDR1 LNHDA and CDR2 SQIVND (reference sequence). TCRdb's table, derived via immunoSEQ multiplex PCR, lists solely in-frame clones and lacks some. The repertoire holds about 80,000 clones, with more than 60% as singletons. The rearrangement uses TRBV19 and TRBJ2-1, with 10 nucleotides matching TRBD2. The sequence was collected from a human donor in a cohort sampled during active COVID-19. The sequenced sample was peripheral blood. CDR3 bases: TGTGCCAGTAGTATAGATGCGACTAGCGGGTACCGGGAGCAGTTCTTC. Protein sequence: CASSIDATSGYREQFF. Complete variable domain (other parts from reference TRBV19 and TRBJ2-1): DGGITQSPKYLFRKEGQNVTLSCEQNLNHDAMYWYRQDPGQGLRLIYYSQIVNDFQKGDIAEGYSVSREKKESFPLTVTSAQKNPTAFYLCASSIDATSGYREQFFGPGTRLTVL.